This record covers a single T cell receptor beta chain. Its antigen is as yet unknown. Mismatch with germline at one junction end may stem from a read error. The CDR3 totals 18 residues. Per the germline V gene, CDR1 is SGHRS and CDR2 is YFSETQ. Study results and caveats: The larger-cohort validation was restricted to a single TCR beta V-J rearrangement rather than whole repertoires. Tumor-infiltrating Treg TCR alpha and beta sequences overlapped most with tumor naive CD4+ T cells, then blood naive. In terms of TCR gene usage, tumor memory CD4+ T cells clustered together with blood and lymph node memory CD4+ cells, as well as with lymph node naive CD4+ cells.

Full-length variable regions came from constant-region reverse primers plus semi-nested Nested Universal Primer A PCR. TCRdb itself ran the 5' RACE reads through MiXCR, one entry per CDR3 protein. The table has under 15,000 distinct CDR3 sequences, about 25% seen once. This chain uses TRBV5-1 with TRBJ2-3; 8 bases fit TRBD2. Sequencing used naive CD4+ T cells sorted from blood. This sample's subset: naive CD4+ T cells, CD4+CD45RA+CD25-. The clonotype was recovered from a female donor with breast cancer. The CDR3 DNA sequence: TGCGTCAGCAGCTTGCGACTTGGGAGCGGGGGAGAAACAGATACGCAGTATTTT. It is translated as CVSSLRLGSGGETDTQYF.